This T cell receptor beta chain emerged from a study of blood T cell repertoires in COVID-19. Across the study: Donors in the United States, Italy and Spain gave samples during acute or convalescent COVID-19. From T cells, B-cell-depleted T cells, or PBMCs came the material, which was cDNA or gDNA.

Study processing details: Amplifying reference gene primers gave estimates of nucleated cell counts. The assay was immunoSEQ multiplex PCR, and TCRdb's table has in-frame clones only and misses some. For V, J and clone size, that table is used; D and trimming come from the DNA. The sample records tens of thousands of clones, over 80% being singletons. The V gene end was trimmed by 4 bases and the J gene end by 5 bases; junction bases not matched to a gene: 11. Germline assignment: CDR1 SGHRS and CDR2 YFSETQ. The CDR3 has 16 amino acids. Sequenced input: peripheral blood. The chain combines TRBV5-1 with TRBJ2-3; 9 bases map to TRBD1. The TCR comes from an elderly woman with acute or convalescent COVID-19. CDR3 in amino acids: CASSDSPGQGQDTQYF. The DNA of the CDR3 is TGCGCCAGCAGCGACTCGCCGGGACAGGGCCAAGATACGCAGTATTTT.